Following are 24 T cell receptor beta chains from one sample sequenced in a study of blood T cell repertoires in COVID-19. Assay: immunoSEQ multiplex PCR; the TCRdb copy retains only in-frame clones and omits some. The data show 200,000 to 250,000 clones, over 60% seen once. Sequencing input: peripheral blood. All receptors derive from a woman in her seventies with acute or convalescent COVID-19.

The genes are TRBV30 and TRBJ1-5; 7 nucleotides line up with TRBD1. V lost 1 base and J lost 6; bases outside the gene matches: 3. CDR1 and CDR2 from the germline V gene are GTSNPN and SVGIG (reference sequence). This CDR3 comprises 13 residues. The CDR3 bases are TGTGCCTGGAGTGAACAGGGGTCTCAGCCCCAGCATTTT. Translated: CAWSEQGSQPQHF.

The V call is TRBV3-1 (or the pseudogene TRBV3-2), the J call TRBJ2-5, with TRBD2 matching 9 bases. The germline gives CDR1 LGHDT, CDR2 YNNKEL (reference sequence). The length of the CDR3 is 16 residues. V lost 4 bases, J lost 2 bases, and 8 bases stayed unmatched. CDR3 region: CASSRSSGALQETQYF. CDR3 DNA: TGTGCCAGCAGCCGCTCTAGCGGGGCTTTGCAAGAGACCCAGTACTTC.

This rearrangement joins TRBV6-1 to TRBJ1-5, with 8 bases aligning to TRBD1. CDR1 and CDR2 (germline): MNHNS, SASEGT. The CDR3 has 14 amino acids. After removal of 2 bases from V and 7 bases from J, the junction contained 4 bases not matched to a gene. CDR3 sequence: CASSETGGGQPQHF. The CDR3 DNA reads as TGTGCCAGCAGTGAAACAGGGGGAGGACAGCCCCAGCATTTT.

V is TRBV9 and J is TRBJ1-2, with TRBD1 identical over 8 bases. V shed 5 bases, J shed 4 bases, and the junction held 4 bases outside the gene matches. Germline loops: CDR1 SGDLS, CDR2 YYNGEE. CDR3 length equals 13 residues. This chain's CDR3 is CASSGQGSYGYTF. CDR3 sequence (DNA): TGTGCCAGCAGTGGACAGGGATCCTATGGCTACACCTTC.

The CDR3 sequence is CASSSTGGKLTGELFF. CDR3 coding DNA: TGTGCCAGCAGTAGCACAGGGGGCAAACTCACCGGGGAGCTGTTTTTT. This chain joins TRBV9 and TRBJ2-2, with 9 bases fitting TRBD1. The CDR3 length is 16 residues. V lost 5 bases and J lost 4; bases outside the gene matches: 9. CDR1 and CDR2 (germline): SGDLS, YYNGEE.

V and J are TRBV3-1 (or the pseudogene TRBV3-2) and TRBJ1-1; D unclear. CDR1 LGHDT and CDR2 YNNKEL come from the germline V gene (reference sequence). This CDR3 is built from 14 residues. Trimming cost V 1 base and J 4 bases, with 10 bases left between them. The CDR3 sequence: CASSQGTRGTEAFF. CDR3 coding DNA: TGTGCCAGCAGCCAAGGCACCCGGGGCACTGAAGCTTTCTTT.

This chain joins TRBV24-1 and TRBJ2-1, with D perhaps matching TRBD2 (6 bases). V lost 5 bases, J lost 1 base, and 20 bases lay in between. The CDR3 loop spans 18 amino acids. Germline-derived CDR1 and CDR2 are KGHDR and SFDVKD. This chain's CDR3 is CATSGGASGEGSYNEQFF. DNA for the CDR3: TGTGCCACCAGTGGCGGAGCTTCGGGAGAGGGATCCTACAATGAGCAGTTCTTC.

V gene TRBV3-1 (or the pseudogene TRBV3-2) combines with J gene TRBJ1-6; 9 bases align to TRBD1. The germline V gene has CDR1 LGHDT and CDR2 YNNKEL (reference sequence). The CDR3 contains 14 residues. With V trimmed by 4 bases and J by 9 bases, 4 bases remained unmatched. CDR3 in amino acids: CASSPTGGFSPLHF. The DNA of the CDR3 is TGTGCCAGCAGCCCCACAGGGGGCTTTTCACCCCTCCACTTT.

This chain connects TRBV7-9 to TRBJ1-1; maybe TRBD1 (6 bases). The germline V gene has CDR1 SEHNR and CDR2 FQNEAQ (reference sequence). The V and J ends lost 5 bases and 2 bases respectively, with 15 bases between them. The CDR3 spans 15 residues. The CDR3 spells CASSVRGGENTEAFF. The CDR3 bases are TGTGCCAGCAGCGTGAGGGGGGGCGAAAACACTGAAGCTTTCTTT. The variable domain in full, with the rest retrieved from reference TRBV7-9 and TRBJ1-1, is DTGVSQNPRHKITKRGQNVTFRCDPISEHNRLYWYRQTLGQGPEFLTYFQNEAQLEKSRLLSDRFSAERPKGSFSTLEIQRTEQGDSAMYLCASSVRGGENTEAFFGQGTRLTVV.

CDR3 sequence (DNA): TGTGCCAGCAACGGGGGGGACTACAATGAGCAGTTCTTC. Protein sequence: CASNGGDYNEQFF. The chain recombines TRBV9 with TRBJ2-1; 8 positions match TRBD2. V lost 6 bases, J lost 3 bases, and 2 bases stayed unmatched. Germline-derived CDR1 and CDR2 are SGDLS and YYNGEE. CDR3 length: 13 amino acids.

The rearrangement joins TRBV29-1 to TRBJ2-7; D perhaps matches TRBD2 (5 bases). Germline V gene lookup returns CDR1 SQVTM and CDR2 ANQGSEA. This CDR3 has 12 amino acids. V was shortened by 4 bases and J by 6 bases, with 13 bases between the two germline ends. For the CDR3, the DNA is TGCAGCGTTGTGGCCGTACTAGGCGAGCAGTACTTC. Translating gives CSVVAVLGEQYF.

The chain joins TRBV5-1 to TRBJ2-1, with 12 positions matching TRBD2. Trimming removed 6 bases from V and 4 bases from J; junction bases left unmatched: 8. CDR3 size: 16 residues. Germline lookup yields CDR1 SGHRS and CDR2 YFSETQ. The CDR3 loop is CASKTSGGNQYNEQFF. CDR3 nucleotides: TGCGCCAGCAAAACTAGCGGGGGGAACCAATACAATGAGCAGTTCTTC.

This sequence joins TRBV5-1 and TRBJ1-3; D is unresolved. This CDR3 has 16 amino acids. The V end lost 0 bases, the J end lost 0 bases, and 10 bases lay between the germline ends. CDR1 SGHRS and CDR2 YFSETQ come from the germline V gene. The chain's CDR3 is CASSLDSRPSGNTIYF. The CDR3 DNA follows: TGCGCCAGCAGCTTGGACAGCCGACCCTCTGGAAACACCATATATTTT.

V gene TRBV18 combines with J gene TRBJ2-3; D perhaps matches TRBD2 (5 bases). Germline V lookup: CDR1 KGHSH, CDR2 LQKENI. Deletions cut 2 bases from V and 5 bases from J, with 8 bases between. This CDR3 is 13 amino acids long. CDR3 in amino acids: CASSPGEGDTQYF. CDR3 sequence (DNA): TGTGCCAGCTCACCAGGAGAGGGAGATACGCAGTATTTT.

This rearrangement joins TRBV9 to TRBJ1-6; D ambiguous. The length of the CDR3 is 15 residues. V lost 1 base and J 9 bases, leaving 14 bases between the germline ends. CDR1 and CDR2 (germline): SGDLS, YYNGEE. Written as DNA, the CDR3 is TGTGCCAGCAGCGTAAAAGGCATGGCGGGTTCACCCCTCCACTTT. It specifies CASSVKGMAGSPLHF.

This clone has a single count. V usage is TRBV7-2 and J usage is TRBJ2-1, with D perhaps TRBD2 (6 bases). Trimming took 1 base from V and 9 from J, leaving 10 bases between them. CDR1 is SGHTA, CDR2 FQGNSA, per germline. The length of the CDR3 is 13 residues. CDR3 protein: CASSLVGGREQFF. The DNA for the CDR3 is TGTGCCAGCAGCTTAGTGGGAGGTCGTGAGCAGTTCTTC.

The V call is TRBV7-8, the J call TRBJ2-7, with TRBD2 as a possible D gene (6 bases). Germline CDR1 and CDR2: SGHVS and FQNEAQ. The V and J ends lost 0 bases and 3 bases respectively, with 9 bases between them. The CDR3 length is 14 residues. The CDR3 bases are TGTGCCAGCAGCTTAGCGGGGGAGGACTACGAGCAGTACTTC. Its translation is CASSLAGEDYEQYF.

This chain links TRBV2 with TRBJ2-5, with D possibly being TRBD1 (6 bases). This CDR3 region has 12 residues. The germline gives CDR1 SNHLY, CDR2 FYNNEI. Trimming pared 11 bases from V and 7 bases from J, leaving 17 bases between. Here the CDR3 reads CASNTGSRTQYF. The CDR3 DNA follows: TGTGCCTCAAATACAGGGTCACGGACCCAGTACTTC.

The chain joins TRBV30 to TRBJ1-6; D call uncertain. The length of the CDR3 is 14 residues. The germline V gene has CDR1 GTSNPN and CDR2 SVGIG (reference sequence). The V and J ends lost 0 bases and 9 bases respectively, with 12 bases between them. The chain's CDR3 is CAWSVWARGSPLHF. CDR3 coding DNA: TGTGCCTGGAGTGTTTGGGCCCGGGGTTCACCCCTCCACTTT.

This clone occurred many times. The V gene is TRBV19, the J gene TRBJ1-5, with 8 nucleotides matching TRBD1. CDR3 length: 15 residues. Germline CDR1 is LNHDA and CDR2 is SQIVND (reference sequence). J lost 5 bases, V lost 7 bases, and 10 bases had no gene match. The CDR3 sequence: CASTYDGQGYQPQHF. For the CDR3, the DNA is TGTGCCAGTACCTACGACGGACAGGGCTATCAGCCCCAGCATTTT.

Note on this clone: At one boundary the junction diverges from the germline segment, which might be a read error. This chain uses TRBV6-6 with TRBJ2-6; weak D call: TRBD2 (6 bases). Germline CDR1 is MNHNY and CDR2 is SVGAGI (reference sequence). The CDR3 extends over 12 amino acids. CDR3 region: CASSYSAGPGFF. For the CDR3, the DNA is TGTGCCAGCAGTTACTCGGCGGGGCCTGGTTTTTTC.

There are a few counts of this clone. V usage is TRBV6-2 or TRBV6-3 and J usage is TRBJ1-2; TRBD1 matches 7 bases. J was trimmed by 4 bases and V by 5 bases; bases with no gene match: 13. The CDR3 has 16 residues. Germline V gene sequence: CDR1 MNHEY, CDR2 SVGEGT. CDR3 coding DNA: TGTGCCAGCAGTCAAGGTGGACAGGCAACTTCCTATGGCTACACCTTC. It codes for CASSQGGQATSYGYTF.

The rearrangement links TRBV5-1 to TRBJ2-7, with D possibly TRBD1 on 7 matching bases. The CDR3 spans 14 residues. V lost 4 bases and J lost 1, with 12 bases in between. Germline assignment: CDR1 SGHRS and CDR2 YFSETQ. The CDR3 protein is CASSPRDSSYEQYF. CDR3 nucleotide sequence: TGCGCCAGCAGCCCGCGGGACAGTTCCTACGAGCAGTACTTC.

The chain uses TRBV4-2 and TRBJ1-6, with TRBD1 matching 7 bases. The junction had 11 bases not matched to a gene; V was cut back by 4 bases and J by 8 bases. CDR1 and CDR2 from the germline V gene are LGHNA and YNFKEQ. CDR3 length: 16 amino acids. The CDR3 region has the DNA TGTGCCAGCAGCCTAATCGGGACAGTGGGGGATTCACCCCTCCACTTT. Translation: CASSLIGTVGDSPLHF.